These 17 T cell receptor beta chains were all obtained from the same sample, sequenced in a study of blood T cell repertoires in COVID-19. Sequencing was performed with immunoSEQ multiplex PCR; in TCRdb, only in-frame clones are kept and a portion is missing. The sample includes over 90,000 clones, around 84% seen only once; the top ten take 10% to 15%. Sequenced material: peripheral blood. Receptor source: a woman aged 55-70 years in a cohort sampled during active or convalescent COVID-19.

The chain links TRBV28 to TRBJ2-2; D gene ambiguous. V lost 8 bases to trimming and J lost 3 bases, with 10 bases between them. Germline CDR1 reads MDHEN; CDR2 reads SYDVKM. This CDR3 comprises 13 residues. CDR3 loop: CASALGYTGELFF. CDR3 DNA: TGTGCCAGCGCTCTAGGTTACACCGGGGAGCTGTTTTTT.

This chain joins TRBV2 and TRBJ2-1; perhaps TRBD1 as D (5 bases). Germline V lookup: CDR1 SNHLY, CDR2 FYNNEI. Deletions cut 8 bases from V and 4 bases from J, with 12 bases between. This CDR3 has 13 amino acids. CDR3 sequence: CASSPGFYNEQFF. The CDR3 nucleotides are TGTGCCAGCTCCCCAGGGTTTTACAATGAGCAGTTCTTC.

The chain combines TRBV6-2 or TRBV6-3 with TRBJ2-5, with D perhaps matching TRBD2 (6 bases). Germline V lookup: CDR1 MNHEY, CDR2 SVGEGT. The length of the CDR3 is 16 residues. Trimming pared 2 bases from V and 3 bases from J, leaving 16 bases between. The CDR3 DNA reads as TGTGCCAGCAGTTACGGGGGGTCGCTAGTCAAAGAGACCCAGTACTTC. This gives the protein CASSYGGSLVKETQYF.

This rearrangement joins TRBV7-3 to TRBJ1-2, with D perhaps matching TRBD1 (6 bases). Trimming took off 5 bases at V and 8 bases at J, with 21 bases between the two ends. This CDR3 is 15 amino acids long. Germline-derived CDR1 and CDR2 are SGHTA and FQGTGA. Here the CDR3 DNA reads TGTGCCAGCAGCCCCCAAGGTCGGGGGGCGGGGGGCTACACCTTC. Encoded protein: CASSPQGRGAGGYTF.

The V gene is TRBV28, the J gene TRBJ2-7; D remains unclear. CDR1 and CDR2 (germline): MDHEN, SYDVKM. This CDR3 contains 12 residues. V lost 2 bases, J lost 4 bases, and 6 bases lay in between. The CDR3 loop is CASSLQDYEQYF. CDR3 coding DNA: TGTGCCAGCAGTTTACAGGATTACGAGCAGTACTTC.

The chain joins TRBV11-2 to TRBJ2-1; TRBD2 agrees at 12 bases. CDR1 and CDR2 from the germline V gene are SGHAT and FQNNGV. There are 16 residues in the CDR3. The ends lost 6 bases at V and 5 bases at J; junction bases unmatched: 8. DNA for the CDR3: TGTGCCAGCAGTCCGACTAGCGGGAGACTTAACAATGAGCAGTTCTTC. Residues: CASSPTSGRLNNEQFF.

As regards this clone: Other nucleotide sequences from this sample produce the same CDR3. CDR3 residues: CASSLGRTYEQYF. The CDR3 region has the DNA TGTGCCAGCAGTCTGGGGAGGACCTACGAGCAGTACTTC. The chain carries TRBV28 and TRBJ2-7, with a possible D match to TRBD2 (6 bases). Germline CDR1 is MDHEN and CDR2 is SYDVKM. The CDR3 totals 13 residues. With 5 bases removed from V and 2 bases from J, the gap between germline ends came to 10 bases.

The rearrangement links TRBV5-1 to TRBJ1-4, with 7 bases identical to TRBD1. V shed 0 bases and J 6 bases; nucleotides not matched to a gene: 2. This CDR3 has 14 residues. Germline CDR1 and CDR2: SGHRS and YFSETQ. The CDR3 nucleotides are TGCGCCAGCAGCTTGGGGCAGGGGGATGAAAAACTGTTTTTT. Protein: CASSLGQGDEKLFF.

This clone was detected only a few times. The chain links TRBV2 to TRBJ1-5; D might be TRBD1 (5 bases). The V gene lost 7 bases and the J gene lost 6 bases, with 16 bases spanning the gap. Germline loops: CDR1 SNHLY, CDR2 FYNNEI. The CDR3 is 14 amino acids. Written as DNA, the CDR3 is TGTGCCAGCACCGCGGGGGGGAGAGGTCAGCCCCAGCATTTT. This codes for CASTAGGRGQPQHF.

As to this clone: This specimen includes other DNA sequences encoding the same CDR3. The chain uses TRBV7-3 and TRBJ2-3; TRBD2 aligns across 8 bases. V shed 3 bases, J shed 0 bases, and the junction held 2 bases outside the gene matches. CDR1 is SGHTA, CDR2 FQGTGA, per germline. The CDR3 is made up of 15 amino acids. DNA of the CDR3: TGTGCCAGCAGCTTCGGCGGGGGGAGCACAGATACGCAGTATTTT. Protein: CASSFGGGSTDTQYF.

This chain links TRBV6-5 with TRBJ1-3, with D perhaps TRBD1 (5 bases). Per germline, CDR1 MNHEY and CDR2 SVGAGI. The CDR3 runs to 15 residues. Between the trimmed V and J ends, which lost 4 bases and 0 bases, there was a span of 10 bases. The CDR3 reads CASSWRGLSGNTIYF. The CDR3 DNA sequence: TGTGCCAGCAGTTGGCGGGGACTCTCTGGAAACACCATATATTTT.

CDR3: CASSSSPFYGYTF. The CDR3, as DNA: TGCGCCAGCAGCTCTTCCCCTTTCTATGGCTACACCTTC. The rearrangement links TRBV5-1 to TRBJ1-2; D is uncertain. CDR3 length equals 13 residues. Germline CDR1 and CDR2: SGHRS and YFSETQ. The V end lost 3 bases, the J end lost 4 bases, and 10 bases lay between the germline ends.

The rearrangement links TRBV11-2 to TRBJ2-5; tentative D call: TRBD2 (6 bases). Germline V lookup: CDR1 SGHAT, CDR2 FQNNGV. V lost 5 bases to trimming and J lost 2 bases, with 9 bases between them. The CDR3 covers 13 residues. Here the CDR3 reads CASSPGLQETQYF. As DNA, the CDR3 is TGTGCCAGCAGCCCGGGACTTCAAGAGACCCAGTACTTC.

The chain joins TRBV18 to TRBJ1-5, with 9 bases aligning to TRBD1. The V gene's germline CDR1 is KGHSH and CDR2 LQKENI. This CDR3 has 16 amino acids. The J segment lost 6 bases and the V segment lost 2 bases, leaving 8 bases of the junction unmatched. The CDR3 loop reads CASSPEGQGGSQPQHF. As DNA, the CDR3 is TGTGCCAGCTCACCAGAGGGACAGGGAGGATCTCAGCCCCAGCATTTT.

The V call is TRBV7-6, the J call TRBJ2-1, with 7 bases matching TRBD2. The V gene's germline CDR1 is SGHVS and CDR2 FNYEAQ. V dropped 5 bases and J dropped 7; count of bases not matched to a gene: 11. The CDR3 sequence is 15 residues long. The CDR3 DNA is TGTGCCAGCAGCCCTCCGGGGAGGGGAGGAAATGAGCAGTTCTTC. It yields the protein CASSPPGRGGNEQFF. Full variable domain (missing parts from reference TRBV7-6 and TRBJ2-1): GAGVSQSPRYKVTKRGQDVALRCDPISGHVSLYWYRQALGQGPEFLTYFNYEAQQDKSGLPNDRFSAERPEGSISTLTIQRTEQRDSAMYRCASSPPGRGGNEQFFGPGTRLTVL.

The chain uses TRBV29-1 and TRBJ1-4; TRBD1 matches at 8 bases. CDR1 is SQVTM, CDR2 ANQGSEA, per germline. Trimming at V came to 6 bases and at J to 7 bases, leaving 7 bases not matched to a gene. The CDR3 loop spans 13 amino acids. Here the CDR3 DNA reads TGCAGCGTACGGACAGGGATGGGTGAAAAACTGTTTTTT. It specifies CSVRTGMGEKLFF.

The chain combines TRBV2 with TRBJ2-3, with TRBD2 as a possible D gene (6 bases). Trimming took 6 bases from V and 6 from J, leaving 10 bases between them. This CDR3 has 12 residues. The germline CDR1 and CDR2 sequences are SNHLY and FYNNEI. CDR3 loop: CASSALADTQYF. The CDR3 DNA reads as TGTGCCAGCAGCGCACTAGCCGATACGCAGTATTTT.